The present T cell receptor beta chain was sequenced within a study of blood T cell repertoires in COVID-19. CDR3 length: 15 amino acids. The junction had 11 bases not matched to a gene; V was cut back by 4 bases and J by 10 bases. Looked up from germline, CDR1 is SGHRS and CDR2 is YFSETQ. Sequencing was performed with immunoSEQ multiplex PCR; in TCRdb, only in-frame clones are kept and a portion is missing. This sample has 260,000 or so clones, with 83% found just once. The receptor was derived from a woman aged 40 to 50 who had been exposed to COVID-19. V is TRBV5-1 and J is TRBJ1-6; 7 nucleotides agree with TRBD1. The sample taken for sequencing was PBMCs or T cells enriched from blood (not recorded which). The CDR3 DNA sequence: TGCGCCAGCAGCCCGGTGGGGACAGACGGGTCACCCCTCCACTTT. It is translated as CASSPVGTDGSPLHF.